This T cell receptor (beta chain) came from a study of blood T cell repertoires in COVID-19. This CDR3 has 17 residues. CDR1 DFQATT and CDR2 SNEGSKA come from the germline V gene (reference sequence). The V and J ends lost 3 bases and 2 bases, in that order; junction bases with no gene match: 12. Clones were read by immunoSEQ multiplex PCR, and TCRdb kept only the in-frame ones, dropping some. This sample carries 120,000 to 150,000 clones, roughly 79% of them seen once, and the ten largest clones take about 8.7%. Sequenced input: peripheral blood. The receptor comes from a middle-aged man with active or convalescent COVID-19. The chain links TRBV20-1 to TRBJ2-3, with 9 bases fitting TRBD2. The CDR3 DNA reads as TGCAGTGCTAGTGAACCCGGGACTAGCCGATACACAGATACGCAGTATTTT. Its protein is CSASEPGTSRYTDTQYF.